These 20 T cell receptor beta chains were sequenced from one sample in a study of radiotherapy plus CTLA-4 blockade in lung cancer. This table comes from immunoSEQ multiplex PCR, and its TCRdb copy is limited to in-frame clones, with some not included. The sample has about 87,000 clones; about 87% are singletons. Material: peripheral blood, obtained from a patient treated with radiotherapy plus ipilimumab. The receptors shown here come from a human donor with non-small cell lung cancer that progressed on radiotherapy plus ipilimumab.

This rearrangement joins TRBV27 to TRBJ1-1; no definite D call. Between the trimmed V and J ends, which lost 5 bases and 6 bases, there was a span of 16 bases. From germline, CDR1 is MNHEY and CDR2 SMNVEV (reference sequence). The CDR3 totals 14 residues. CDR3 protein: CASSPPGWASEAFF. The CDR3 DNA reads TGTGCCAGCAGTCCGCCGGGTTGGGCATCTGAAGCTTTCTTT.

This sequence joins TRBV19 and TRBJ1-3, with D unresolved. The CDR3 consists of 14 residues. Trimming cost V 6 bases and J 0 bases, with 9 bases left between them. CDR1 and CDR2 (germline): LNHDA, SQIVND (reference sequence). The CDR3 protein is CASSQFDSGNTIYF. The CDR3 nucleotides read TGTGCCAGTAGCCAATTTGACTCTGGAAACACCATATATTTT. Full variable domain (outside the CDR3, taken from reference TRBV19 and TRBJ1-3): DGGITQSPKYLFRKEGQNVTLSCEQNLNHDAMYWYRQDPGQGLRLIYYSQIVNDFQKGDIAEGYSVSREKKESFPLTVTSAQKNPTAFYLCASSQFDSGNTIYFGEGSWLTVV.

This chain links TRBV28 with TRBJ1-1, with D perhaps matching TRBD1 (5 bases). The CDR3 covers 14 residues. V shed 6 bases and J shed 4 bases, with 15 bases lying between them. Germline V gene data show CDR1 as MDHEN and CDR2 as SYDVKM. CDR3 DNA: TGTGCCAGCAGGCCTGGAAGGGGCGCCACTGAAGCTTTCTTT. Residues: CASRPGRGATEAFF.

V and J are TRBV5-4 and TRBJ1-2; no definite D call. V was cut by 0 bases and J by 8 bases, with 11 bases left in between. This CDR3 contains 13 residues. Germline values: CDR1 SGHNT, CDR2 YYREEE (reference sequence). CDR3 sequence (DNA): TGTGCCAGCAGCTTGGCCCCCGGGAACGGCTACACCTTC. Residues: CASSLAPGNGYTF.

The rearrangement links TRBV4-2 to TRBJ2-1; tentative D call: TRBD2 (5 bases). The CDR3 covers 14 residues. Deletions cut 3 bases from V and 6 bases from J, with 12 bases between. Germline CDR1 reads LGHNA; CDR2 reads YNFKEQ. CDR3 amino acids: CASSQPGLLNEQFF. CDR3 DNA: TGTGCCAGCAGCCAGCCCGGACTCCTCAATGAGCAGTTCTTC.

The chain links TRBV19 to TRBJ1-6; 7 nucleotides match TRBD1. The germline CDR1 and CDR2 sequences are LNHDA and SQIVND (reference sequence). V lost 2 bases and J lost 10; bases outside the gene matches: 8. The CDR3 contains 15 residues. The CDR3 sequence: CASSIQQGGRSPLHF. The CDR3 DNA reads as TGTGCCAGTAGTATACAGCAGGGGGGCCGGTCACCCCTCCACTTT.

The V and J genes are TRBV6-6 and TRBJ2-5, with D hard to call. The germline V gene has CDR1 MNHNY and CDR2 SVGAGI (reference sequence). Deletions cut 4 bases from V and 4 bases from J, with 16 bases between. CDR3 size: 15 residues. DNA for the CDR3: TGTGCCAGCAGTTGGTCAGCGAACTCCCTAGAGACCCAGTACTTC. As protein: CASSWSANSLETQYF.

This sequence joins TRBV7-2 and TRBJ1-4; D is unclear. Trimming cost V 1 base and J 7 bases, with 13 bases left between them. Germline CDR1 reads SGHTA; CDR2 reads FQGNSA. This CDR3 is built from 15 residues. CDR3 amino acids: CASSLEGRSPEKLFF. CDR3 in DNA: TGTGCCAGCAGCTTAGAAGGCAGGTCACCTGAAAAACTGTTTTTT.

The V gene is TRBV18, the J gene TRBJ1-6; D is possibly TRBD1 (6 bases). Trimming shortened V by 3 bases and J by 10 bases, and 10 bases separated the two germline ends. The V gene's germline CDR1 is KGHSH and CDR2 LQKENI. The CDR3 has 13 residues. DNA for the CDR3: TGTGCCAGCTCACCTGCAGGGGAATCACCCCTCCACTTT. Amino acid sequence: CASSPAGESPLHF.

The V and J genes are TRBV4-2 and TRBJ2-3; the D is unclear. V was cut by 0 bases and J by 4 bases, with 8 bases left in between. The CDR3 has 14 residues. CDR1 LGHNA and CDR2 YNFKEQ come from the germline V gene. Written as DNA, the CDR3 is TGTGCCAGCAGCCAAGACCCCGGCGCAGATACGCAGTATTTT. This translates into CASSQDPGADTQYF.

The chain is built from TRBV2 and TRBJ1-1; a weak D match, TRBD1 (6 bases). The germline gives CDR1 SNHLY, CDR2 FYNNEI. Trimming pared 5 bases from V and 1 base from J, leaving 14 bases between. The CDR3 has 15 residues. The CDR3 loop reads CASSPRQDTNTEAFF. Here the CDR3 DNA reads TGTGCCAGCAGTCCTAGACAGGATACGAACACTGAAGCTTTCTTT.

The V and J genes are TRBV2 and TRBJ2-2, with TRBD2 identical over 7 bases. Germline lookup yields CDR1 SNHLY and CDR2 FYNNEI. This CDR3 has 15 amino acids. Trimming cost V 8 bases and J 3 bases; bases outside gene matches: 9. CDR3 DNA: TGTGCCAGCTCGAGGTCTAGCGGACACACCGGGGAGCTGTTTTTT. It encodes CASSRSSGHTGELFF. Based on the CDR3 plus reference TRBV2 and TRBJ2-2, the full variable domain is EPEVTQTPSHQVTQMGQEVILRCVPISNHLYFYWYRQILGQKVEFLVSFYNNEISEKSEIFDDQFSVERPDGSNFTLKIRSTKLEDSAMYFCASSRSSGHTGELFFGEGSRLTVL.

The gene calls are TRBV7-2 and TRBJ1-5, with D unresolved. Germline V gene sequence: CDR1 SGHTA, CDR2 FQGNSA. The CDR3 is made up of 14 amino acids. Deletions cut 5 bases from V and 2 bases from J, with 10 bases between. The CDR3 reads CASSPNLGNQPQHF. The CDR3 DNA follows: TGTGCCAGCAGCCCGAACTTAGGCAATCAGCCCCAGCATTTT.

The J gene is TRBJ2-3, the V gene TRBV7-9, with a possible D match to TRBD2 (6 bases). Trimming removed 3 bases from V and 2 bases from J, with 24 bases in between. CDR3 size: 19 residues. CDR1 and CDR2 from the germline V gene are SEHNR and FQNEAQ (reference sequence). The CDR3 loop is CASSLRNNWREDHTDTQYF. The CDR3 bases are TGTGCCAGCAGCTTGAGAAACAACTGGCGGGAAGATCACACAGATACGCAGTATTTT.

In DNA, the CDR3 is TGTCCAGCCGTTTGGGCTCAAGCCAAAAACATTCAGTACTTC. Protein product: CPAVWAQAKNIQYF. V is TRBV21-1 and J is TRBJ2-4; the table names TRBD1, a call not compared with the DNA. TRBV21-1 is recorded as a pseudogene. This CDR3 is built from 14 residues.

The chain uses TRBV18 and TRBJ1-1; possibly TRBD1 for D (5 bases). The V end lost 4 bases, the J end lost 4 bases, and 10 bases lay between the germline ends. The CDR3 sequence is 13 residues long. Per the germline V gene, CDR1 is KGHSH and CDR2 is LQKENI. This chain's CDR3 is CASSHGGGTEAFF. The CDR3 DNA sequence: TGTGCCAGCTCACATGGGGGGGGCACTGAAGCTTTCTTT.

This clone has just one count. The chain links TRBV11-3 to TRBJ2-7, with D possibly matching TRBD1 (5 bases). The CDR3 has 20 amino acids. The germline V gene encodes CDR1 SGHNT and CDR2 YENEEA. The V and J ends lost 1 base and 2 bases respectively, with 27 bases between them. This chain's CDR3 is CASSLGLGQGPSSFAYEQYF. The CDR3, as DNA: TGTGCCAGCAGCTTAGGTCTAGGGCAGGGCCCCTCATCTTTTGCCTACGAGCAGTACTTC.

The CDR3 here is CASSQAPQVNTEAFF. Here the CDR3 DNA reads TGCGCCAGCAGCCAAGCCCCGCAGGTGAACACTGAAGCTTTCTTT. J is TRBJ1-1 and V is TRBV4-1; D not certain. Trimming took off 1 base at V and 0 bases at J, with 9 bases between the two ends. CDR3 length: 15 residues. Germline assignment: CDR1 MGHRA and CDR2 YSYEKL.

There are a few counts of this clone. V usage is TRBV5-5 and J usage is TRBJ1-6, with TRBD1 matching 8 bases. This CDR3 is built from 14 residues. V was clipped by 4 bases and J by 9 bases; unmatched bases: 6. Germline V gene lookup returns CDR1 SGHKS and CDR2 YYEKEE (reference sequence). The DNA of the CDR3 is TGTGCCAGCAGCCGGGGACAGGCGAGTTCACCCCTCCACTTT. Encoded protein: CASSRGQASSPLHF.

The chain is built from TRBV11-2 and TRBJ2-3; 14 nucleotides align to TRBD2. Germline assignment: CDR1 SGHAT and CDR2 FQNNGV. V lost 4 bases, J lost 0 bases, and 9 bases stayed unmatched. This CDR3 has 19 residues. Written as DNA, the CDR3 is TGTGCCAGCAGCTCAATGACTAGCGGGGGGGCTACTAGCACAGATACGCAGTATTTT. It translates to CASSSMTSGGATSTDTQYF.